The rows below give T cell receptor beta chains drawn from one sample of a study of T cells in Graves' hyperthyroidism and ophthalmopathy. TCRdb reprocessed the multiplex PCR reads with MiXCR, giving one entry per CDR3 protein. The sample gives roughly 300,000 distinct CDR3 sequences, around 13% of which show up once; roughly 24% is in the top ten. Sequences were obtained from blood. The origin of the receptors is a woman in her twenties or thirties with Graves' hyperthyroidism. Each CDR3 is given with its conserved first and last residue. D genes are given only for firm matches. A clone size is listed for some rows: how often the clone was seen (once, few, many), or a class if it is expanded.

J gene,clone size,CDR3 length,D gene,V gene,CDR3 protein,CDR3 DNA
TRBJ2-2,few,18,TRBD2,TRBV4-3,CASSQGTSGRANGGELFF,TGCGCCAGCAGCCAAGGGACTAGCGGGAGGGCCAATGGCGGGGAGCTGTTTTTT
TRBJ1-3,few,15,TRBD1,TRBV10-3,CAISALQGSGNTIYF,TGTGCCATCAGCGCCCTACAGGGGTCTGGAAACACCATATATTTT
TRBJ2-2,many,12,NA,TRBV28,CASSLWNGELFF,TGTGCCAGCAGTTTATGGAACGGGGAGCTGTTTTTT
TRBJ1-5,many,15,NA,TRBV12-3/TRBV12-4,CASSFWTASNQPQHF,TGTGCCAGCAGTTTTTGGACAGCCAGCAATCAGCCCCAGCATTTT
TRBJ2-1,few,14,TRBD1,TRBV6-2/TRBV6-3,CASIPRGSVNEQFF,TGTGCCAGCATCCCCAGGGGGTCCGTCAATGAGCAGTTCTTC
TRBJ1-5,many,13,NA,TRBV6-1,CASREGGSQPQHF,TGTGCCAGCAGGGAGGGTGGTAGTCAGCCCCAGCATTTT
TRBJ2-5,many,12,NA,TRBV28,CASEAKRGTQYF,TGTGCCAGCGAGGCGAAAAGGGGGACCCAGTACTTC
TRBJ2-3,NA,12,NA,TRBV4-1,CASSQQGLAQYF,TGCGCCAGCAGCCAACAGGGGTTGGCGCAGTATTTT
TRBJ1-1,many,16,TRBD1,TRBV19,CASSRHSGTVNTEAFF,TGTGCCAGTAGTAGACACTCCGGGACAGTTAACACTGAAGCTTTCTTT
TRBJ2-1,NA,16,TRBD2,TRBV6-1,CASSRSGLAGNNEQFF,TGTGCCAGCAGTCGATCGGGACTAGCGGGAAACAATGAGCAGTTCTTC
TRBJ1-2,many,12,NA,TRBV2,CASRAVPFGYTF,TGTGCCAGCAGAGCGGTCCCATTTGGCTACACCTTC
TRBJ2-3,few,16,TRBD2,TRBV20-1,CSAIYPGLVLADTQYF,TGCAGTGCTATCTACCCGGGACTAGTTTTGGCAGATACGCAGTATTTT
TRBJ2-7,many,14,NA,TRBV11-2,CASSPPLASYEQYF,TGTGCCAGCAGCCCTCCCCTAGCGTCCTACGAGCAGTACTTC
TRBJ2-4,NA,11,NA,TRBV5-1,CASSLQNIQYF,TGCGCCAGCAGCTTGCAAAACATTCAGTACTTC
TRBJ1-1,many,16,NA,TRBV11-2,CASSSNDRGQGTEAFF,TGTGCCAGCAGCTCCAACGACCGGGGACAAGGGACTGAAGCTTTCTTT
TRBJ2-1,NA,16,TRBD2,TRBV6-5,CASSYPMGSGRFEQFF,TGTGCCAGCAGTTACCCAATGGGTAGCGGGAGATTTGAACAGTTCTTC
TRBJ1-2,NA,13,NA,TRBV29-1,CSANPRDFAGYTF,TGCAGCGCCAACCCCAGGGACTTTGCTGGCTACACCTTC
TRBJ2-7,many,14,TRBD1,TRBV18,CASSNSGTGDEQYF,TGTGCCAGCTCAAATTCCGGGACAGGGGACGAGCAGTACTTC
TRBJ1-5,many,12,NA,TRBV19,CATQRGGQPQHF,TGTGCCACCCAGCGGGGAGGCCAGCCCCAGCATTTT
TRBJ2-1,once,18,TRBD2,TRBV9,CASSVAWWDYTSYNEQFF,TGTGCCAGCAGCGTAGCTTGGTGGGACTACACTTCCTACAATGAGCAGTTCTTC
TRBJ2-7,few,13,NA,TRBV19,CASSITGVYEQYF,TGTGCCAGTAGTATCACCGGAGTCTACGAGCAGTACTTC
TRBJ2-3,few,15,NA,TRBV11-2,CASSLMSHRTDTQYF,TGTGCCAGCAGCTTAATGTCACACCGCACAGATACGCAGTATTTT
TRBJ2-5,NA,15,TRBD1,TRBV7-8,CASSQTGGKGGTQYF,TGTGCCAGCAGCCAGACAGGGGGCAAGGGAGGGACCCAGTACTTC
TRBJ2-1,few,13,NA,TRBV10-3,CAISESEGNEQFF,TGTGCCATCAGTGAGTCGGAGGGAAATGAGCAGTTCTTC
TRBJ1-2,many,16,NA,TRBV6-6,CASSYFPGGGDYGYTF,TGTGCCAGCAGTTACTTCCCAGGTGGAGGGGATTATGGCTACACCTTC
TRBJ1-1,NA,15,TRBD1,TRBV18,CASSPRDSLNTEAFF,TGTGCCAGCTCACCACGGGACAGTTTGAACACTGAAGCTTTCTTT
TRBJ1-2,few,15,TRBD1,TRBV28,CASRLRDREHSGYTF,TGTGCCAGCAGGCTCCGGGACAGGGAGCATAGTGGCTACACCTTC
TRBJ1-1,NA,16,NA,TRBV20-1,CSARIAGARLNTVAFF,TGCAGTGCTAGAATCGCAGGGGCGAGATTGAACACTGTAGCTTTCTTT
TRBJ2-3,many,13,NA,TRBV6-2/TRBV6-3,CASSWDTTDTQYF,TGTGCCAGCAGTTGGGACACCACAGATACGCAGTATTTT
TRBJ1-5,many,14,NA,TRBV2,CASSGGYSNQPQHF,TGTGCCAGCAGTGGTGGGTATAGCAATCAGCCCCAGCATTTT
TRBJ1-1,many,12,NA,TRBV12-5,CASGLTGMGAFF,TGTGCTAGTGGTCTTACAGGGATGGGAGCTTTCTTT
TRBJ2-1,few,21,TRBD2,TRBV11-2,CASSPTFGGKAGDGVRNEQFF,TGTGCCAGCAGCCCTACTTTCGGGGGTAAAGCGGGAGATGGGGTAAGGAATGAGCAGTTCTTC